These T cell receptor beta chains were read from a single sample in a study of CD8 T cells in Susac syndrome. Each CDR3 protein is one row after TCRdb ran MiXCR on the immunoSEQ multiplex PCR reads. Of about 180,000 distinct CDR3 sequences in the sample, more than 90% are singletons; the top ten hold approximately 0.09%. The sample taken for sequencing was CD4+ T cells from PBMCs. The receptors stem from a human donor with multiple sclerosis. The CDR3 runs from the conserved cysteine through the conserved F or W.

TRBV9	TRBJ2-7	CASSGLQGYEQYF
TRBV14	TRBJ2-1	CASSQDISGTRSISYNEQFF
TRBV9	TRBJ2-1	CASSPPGLAGRDEQFF
TRBV7-2	TRBJ2-7	CASSLASGGRYEQYF
TRBV20-1	TRBJ2-5	CSAGRGQGKETQYF
TRBV7-8	TRBJ2-2	CASSSTGGWGTGELFF
TRBV7-9	TRBJ2-5	CASSTGTNQETQYF
TRBV5-1	TRBJ2-7	CASSLFEDEQYF
TRBV29-1	TRBJ2-5	CSVGQGTQETQYF
TRBV20-1	TRBJ2-5	CSAALAGGRTQYF
TRBV7-6	TRBJ2-1	CASSSIGNEQFF
TRBV29-1	TRBJ2-7	CSVVRQVNSYEQYF
TRBV20-1	TRBJ2-7	CSASPLTGMKREQYF
TRBV29-1	TRBJ2-7	CSVGGRGWGEQYF
TRBV29-1	TRBJ2-5	CSDLSREARETQYF
TRBV29-1	TRBJ2-7	CSVGGRGAYEQYF
TRBV29-1	TRBJ2-5	CSVAPLEVGQETQYF
TRBV7-9	TRBJ1-1	CASSSGGLDTEAFF
TRBV30	TRBJ2-1	CAWISGTTILGEQFF
TRBV7-2	TRBJ2-3	CASSLGGELADTQYF
TRBV30	TRBJ2-3	CAWSVAGGDTQYF
TRBV13	TRBJ2-7	CASSLQQAYSYEQYF
TRBV14	TRBJ1-2	CASSQGWGRYGYTF
TRBV7-3	TRBJ2-1	CASSLRQGRYNEQFF
TRBV19	TRBJ1-6	CASRQQDNSPLHF
TRBV18	TRBJ1-2	CASSPPGPPAGGANYGYTF
TRBV14	TRBJ1-2	CASSQDSTGGYTF
TRBV28	TRBJ2-7	CASSFMGQYLAGRGYEQYF
TRBV25-1	TRBJ2-7	CASTPDRARSDEQYF
TRBV23-1	TRBJ1-2	CASSQTPLCRSGSLNYGYTF
TRBV20-1	TRBJ2-3	CSPRGGQDTQYF
TRBV3-1	TRBJ2-3	CASSLQSSTDTQYF
TRBV20-1	TRBJ2-5	CSAGVSLGPETQYF
TRBV5-1	TRBJ2-7	CASSSGEGRGSYEQYF
TRBV18	TRBJ2-5	CASSPKTGNVETQYF
TRBV7-9	TRBJ1-2	CASNSGRGRYGYTF
TRBV18	TRBJ2-1	CASSPVGPTSYNEQFF
TRBV24-1	TRBJ2-3	CATSDGQGTDTQYF
TRBV2	TRBJ2-1	CASTSTSSYNEQFF
TRBV20-1	TRBJ2-7	CSAREPLAGGPYEQYF
TRBV29-1	TRBJ2-7	CSVGRGGYEQYF
TRBV12-3/TRBV12-4	TRBJ2-5	CASSLTGGLETQYF